These 17 T cell receptor beta chains originate from one sample sequenced in a study of blood T cell repertoires in COVID-19. Assay used: immunoSEQ multiplex PCR; TCRdb lists only in-frame clones, some missing. The repertoire holds fewer than 350,000 clones, with more than 75% as singletons. The sequencing input was peripheral blood. The receptors were gathered from a woman aged 45 to 65 who had recovered from COVID-19.

The chain employs TRBV4-3 and TRBJ1-4, with D hard to call. The germline V gene has CDR1 LGHNA and CDR2 YSLEER. The V gene lost 0 bases and the J gene lost 7 bases, with 18 bases spanning the gap. CDR3 length: 17 amino acids. The CDR3 DNA is TGCGCCAGCAGCCAAGAAGTGTCAGGCTTCGCCCGTGAAAAACTGTTTTTT. As protein: CASSQEVSGFAREKLFF.

The chain carries TRBV19 and TRBJ1-4; D ambiguous. The V end was cut by 7 bases, the J end by 5 bases, with 8 bases between. CDR1 LNHDA and CDR2 SQIVND come from the germline V gene (reference sequence). The CDR3 is 12 amino acids. The CDR3 protein is CASIQKNEKLFF. As DNA, the CDR3 is TGTGCCAGTATACAGAAGAATGAAAAACTGTTTTTT.

The chain couples TRBV6-2 or TRBV6-3 to TRBJ2-6, with TRBD1 matching over 9 bases. CDR3 length: 17 amino acids. The junction had 6 bases not matched to a gene; V was cut back by 6 bases and J by 0 bases. Per the germline V gene, CDR1 is MNHEY and CDR2 is SVGEGT. The DNA of the CDR3 is TGTGCCAGCAGCGACAGGGGGTCAGGCTCTGGGGCCAACGTCCTGACTTTC. This translates into CASSDRGSGSGANVLTF.

J is TRBJ1-1 and V is TRBV28; D remains ambiguous. The CDR3 sequence is 12 residues long. Trimming cost V 1 base and J 7 bases, with 7 bases left between them. Germline assignment: CDR1 MDHEN and CDR2 SYDVKM. The CDR3 is CASSLFADEAFF. The CDR3 coding sequence is TGTGCCAGCAGTTTATTTGCAGATGAAGCTTTCTTT.

This clone was detected only once. This chain connects TRBV19 to TRBJ1-5; possible D gene TRBD1, 5 bases. Trimming stripped 3 bases from V and 4 bases from J, with 19 bases between. The CDR3 is made up of 17 amino acids. Germline CDR1 LNHDA, CDR2 SQIVND (reference sequence). The CDR3 DNA sequence: TGTGCCAGTAGTATGTGGTCAGGCAGGGAAAGAAATCAGCCCCAGCATTTT. Protein: CASSMWSGRERNQPQHF.

The chain carries TRBV28 and TRBJ1-2; D is possibly TRBD1 (5 bases). There are 13 residues in the CDR3. Germline V gives CDR1 MDHEN, CDR2 SYDVKM. V lost 6 bases, J lost 2 bases, and 10 bases lay in between. The CDR3 region is CASSGGTNYGYTF. In nucleotides, the CDR3 is TGTGCCAGCAGCGGGGGGACCAACTATGGCTACACCTTC.

This clone was observed a handful of times. The rearrangement joins TRBV5-4 to TRBJ2-7; 11 bases map to TRBD1. CDR1 and CDR2 from the germline V gene are SGHNT and YYREEE (reference sequence). The trim removed 4 bases at V and 2 bases at J, leaving 2 bases unmatched. The CDR3 spans 14 residues. The CDR3 here is CASSPGQGAYEQYF. The CDR3 region has the DNA TGTGCCAGCAGCCCGGGACAGGGGGCCTACGAGCAGTACTTC.

The chain has TRBV7-9 and TRBJ2-5; 15 nucleotides match TRBD2. J lost 5 bases, V lost 5 bases, and 3 bases had no gene match. The CDR3 is 15 residues long. Germline V CDR1 and CDR2: SEHNR, FQNEAQ (reference sequence). The CDR3 spells CASSRGTSGRETQYF. In nucleotides, the CDR3 is TGTGCCAGCAGCCGTGGGACTAGCGGGAGGGAGACCCAGTACTTC.

The chain recombines TRBV5-4 with TRBJ1-1, with D tentatively TRBD1 (6 bases). The CDR3 runs to 15 residues. The germline gives CDR1 SGHNT, CDR2 YYREEE (reference sequence). The ends were cut back, 4 bases at V and 1 base at J, with 14 bases in the middle. The CDR3 is CASSRTQGTNTEAFF. CDR3 nucleotides: TGTGCCAGCAGCAGAACACAGGGTACGAACACTGAAGCTTTCTTT.

V gene TRBV28 combines with J gene TRBJ1-2; 7 positions match TRBD1. The CDR3 is 14 amino acids. The germline gives CDR1 MDHEN, CDR2 SYDVKM. Trimming at V came to 6 bases and at J to 8 bases, leaving 12 bases not matched to a gene. The CDR3 DNA sequence: TGTGCCAGCAGACCCACAACAGGGGAGTTAGGCTACACCTTC. Translation: CASRPTTGELGYTF.

This clone was observed a handful of times. This chain connects TRBV2 to TRBJ1-4, with 7 nucleotides matching TRBD1. The junction had 8 bases not matched to a gene; V was cut back by 2 bases and J by 8 bases. Per the germline V gene, CDR1 is SNHLY and CDR2 is FYNNEI. The CDR3 contains 15 residues. The CDR3 region is CASSELGGAVEKLFF. In DNA form, the CDR3 reads TGTGCCAGCAGTGAACTAGGGGGCGCCGTGGAAAAACTGTTTTTT.

DNA of the CDR3: TGCGCCAGCAGCCAAAACGGGGGGCAGTTCTTC. This gives the protein CASSQNGGQFF. The V and J genes are TRBV4-1 and TRBJ2-1, with D possibly being TRBD2 (6 bases). The V and J ends lost 2 bases and 12 bases respectively, with 8 bases between them. Per the germline V gene, CDR1 is MGHRA and CDR2 is YSYEKL. The CDR3 totals 11 residues.

The chain carries TRBV28 and TRBJ1-2, with D maybe TRBD1 (5 bases). The CDR3 extends over 15 amino acids. Trimming took off 6 bases at V and 7 bases at J, with 21 bases between the two ends. Germline loops: CDR1 MDHEN, CDR2 SYDVKM. DNA of the CDR3: TGTGCCAGCAGGGGGACCCGGGGCGGGCGGGGTGGCTACACCTTC. This translates into CASRGTRGGRGGYTF.

The gene calls are TRBV27 and TRBJ1-5; TRBD1 aligns across 7 bases. Germline CDR1 is MNHEY and CDR2 is SMNVEV (reference sequence). The CDR3 extends over 15 amino acids. Unmatched junction bases numbered 7, after V lost 8 bases and J lost 0 bases. The CDR3 DNA sequence: TGTGCCAGCCGACCGCAGGGGGATAGCAATCAGCCCCAGCATTTT. Its translation is CASRPQGDSNQPQHF.

J is TRBJ2-7 and V is TRBV4-3; the D gene is possibly TRBD2 (6 bases). In germline, CDR1 is LGHNA, CDR2 YSLEER. The CDR3 length is 13 residues. V was clipped by 1 base and J by 3 bases, with 7 bases between them. The CDR3 loop reads CASSQGTNYEQYF. CDR3 sequence (DNA): TGCGCCAGCAGCCAAGGGACTAACTACGAGCAGTACTTC.

The chain combines TRBV7-8 with TRBJ2-1, with TRBD2 matching 8 bases. The trim removed 4 bases at V and 5 bases at J, leaving 10 bases unmatched. The CDR3 spans 16 residues. Per the germline V gene, CDR1 is SGHVS and CDR2 is FQNEAQ. This CDR3 is CASSSLTGGPHNEQFF. The CDR3 nucleotides are TGTGCCAGCAGCTCGCTAACGGGAGGGCCCCACAATGAGCAGTTCTTC.

CDR3 residues: CASSLSGGHNEQFF. The CDR3 DNA reads as TGTGCCAGCAGTTTGAGCGGGGGGCACAATGAGCAGTTCTTC. The V and J genes are TRBV27 and TRBJ2-1; 9 bases are a match to TRBD2. CDR1 is MNHEY and CDR2 is SMNVEV in the germline V gene (reference sequence). There are 14 residues in the CDR3. The ends lost 3 bases at V and 5 bases at J; junction bases unmatched: 2.